The text below deals with one TCR beta chain. Its target is not known. This record belongs to a study of T cell repertoires in cytomegalovirus infection. Across the whole study: A matching HLA type, together with CMV infection, was signaled by public TCR beta signatures.

TCRdb ran MiXCR on the reads and lists one entry per CDR3 protein. The top ten hold under 20% of the sample, which has 35,000 to 55,000 distinct CDR3 sequences, 20% to 25% seen once. The V gene lost 3 bases and the J gene lost 9 bases, with 15 bases spanning the gap. Looked up from germline, CDR1 is DFQATT and CDR2 is SNEGSKA (reference sequence). The CDR3 extends over 13 amino acids. Study results and limitations: Cumulative public TCR beta family frequency identified CMV carriers with the relevant HLA. There were HLA-C-restricted CMV-specific TCR beta clonotypes dominating the ex vivo response.

The TCR was taken from a human donor in good health (CMV status not recorded). Some clones in this sample may be carry-over from other donors' samples. The chain has TRBV20-1 and TRBJ2-1; TRBD2 might be the D (6 bases). Sequenced material: PBMCs, sequenced either directly or after in vitro stimulation (not recorded which). CDR3 in DNA: TGCAGTGCTAGCCTAGCGCAAAAGGGTGAGCAGTTCTTC. Translation gives CSASLAQKGEQFF.